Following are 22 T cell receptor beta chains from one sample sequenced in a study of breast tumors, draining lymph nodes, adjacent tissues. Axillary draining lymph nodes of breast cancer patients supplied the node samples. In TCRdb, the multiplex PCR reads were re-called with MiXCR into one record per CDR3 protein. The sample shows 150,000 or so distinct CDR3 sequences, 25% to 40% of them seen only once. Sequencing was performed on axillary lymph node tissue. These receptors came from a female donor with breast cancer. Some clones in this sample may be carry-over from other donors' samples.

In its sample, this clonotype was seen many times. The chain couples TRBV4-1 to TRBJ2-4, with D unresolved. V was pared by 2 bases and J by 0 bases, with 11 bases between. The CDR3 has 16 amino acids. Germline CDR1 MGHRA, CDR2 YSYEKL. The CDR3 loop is CASSQLLVVAKNIQYF. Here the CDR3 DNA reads TGCGCCAGCAGCCAACTACTGGTAGTAGCCAAAAACATTCAGTACTTC.

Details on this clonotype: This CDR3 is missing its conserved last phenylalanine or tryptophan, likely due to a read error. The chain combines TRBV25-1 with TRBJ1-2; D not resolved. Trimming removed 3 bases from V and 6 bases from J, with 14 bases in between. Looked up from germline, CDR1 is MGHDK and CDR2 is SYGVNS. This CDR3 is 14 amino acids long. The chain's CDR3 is CASSDPGKKDGYTS. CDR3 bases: TGTGCCAGCAGTGATCCGGGAAAGAAGGATGGCTACACCTCC.

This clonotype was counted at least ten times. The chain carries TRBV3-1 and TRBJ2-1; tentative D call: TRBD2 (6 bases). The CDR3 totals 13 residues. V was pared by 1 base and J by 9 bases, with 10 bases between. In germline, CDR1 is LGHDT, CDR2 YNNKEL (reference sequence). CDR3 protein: CASSQVRGFEQFF. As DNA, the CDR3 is TGTGCCAGCAGCCAAGTTCGGGGGTTTGAGCAGTTCTTC.

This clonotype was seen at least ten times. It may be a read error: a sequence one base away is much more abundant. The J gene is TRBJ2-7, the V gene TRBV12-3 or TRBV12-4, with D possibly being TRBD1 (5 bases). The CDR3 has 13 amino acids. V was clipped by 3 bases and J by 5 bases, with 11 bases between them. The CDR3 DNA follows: TGTGCCAGCAGTTTCCGCAGGGCCGACGAGCAGTACTTC. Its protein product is CASSFRRADEQYF.

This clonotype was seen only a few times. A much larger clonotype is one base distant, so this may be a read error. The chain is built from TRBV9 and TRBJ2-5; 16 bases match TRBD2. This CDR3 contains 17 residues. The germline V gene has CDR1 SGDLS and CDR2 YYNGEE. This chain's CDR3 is CASSVGTSGGAQATQYF. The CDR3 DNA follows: TGTGCCAGCAGCGTGGGGACTAGCGGGGGGGCACAAGCGACCCAGTACTTC.

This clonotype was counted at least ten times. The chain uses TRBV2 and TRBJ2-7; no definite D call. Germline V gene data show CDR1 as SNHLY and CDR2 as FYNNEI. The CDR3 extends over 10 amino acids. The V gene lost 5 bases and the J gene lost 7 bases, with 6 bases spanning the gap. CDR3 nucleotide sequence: TGTGCCAGCAGTAAGGCAGAGCAGTACTTC. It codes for CASSKAEQYF. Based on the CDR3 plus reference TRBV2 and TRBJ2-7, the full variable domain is EPEVTQTPSHQVTQMGQEVILRCVPISNHLYFYWYRQILGQKVEFLVSFYNNEISEKSEIFDDQFSVERPDGSNFTLKIRSTKLEDSAMYFCASSKAEQYFGPGTRLTVT.

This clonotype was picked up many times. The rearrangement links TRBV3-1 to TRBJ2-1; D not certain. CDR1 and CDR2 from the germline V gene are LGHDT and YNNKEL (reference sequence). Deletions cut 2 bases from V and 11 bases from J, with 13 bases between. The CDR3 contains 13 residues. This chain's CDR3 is CASSQSQREQQFF. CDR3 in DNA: TGTGCCAGCAGCCAATCCCAGCGAGAACAGCAGTTCTTC.

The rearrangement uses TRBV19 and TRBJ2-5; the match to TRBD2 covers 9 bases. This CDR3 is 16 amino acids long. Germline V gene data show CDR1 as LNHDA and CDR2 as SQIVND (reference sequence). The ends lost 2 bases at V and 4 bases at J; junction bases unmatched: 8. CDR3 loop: CASSIRGSGSTETQYF. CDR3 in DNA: TGTGCCAGTAGTATAAGGGGTAGCGGGAGCACAGAGACCCAGTACTTC.

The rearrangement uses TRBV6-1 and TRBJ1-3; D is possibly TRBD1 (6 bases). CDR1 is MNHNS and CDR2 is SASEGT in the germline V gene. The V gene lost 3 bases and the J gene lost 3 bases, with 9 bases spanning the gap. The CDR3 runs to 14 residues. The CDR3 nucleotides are TGTGCCAGCAGTGATACAGGGATTGGAAACACCATATATTTT. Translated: CASSDTGIGNTIYF.

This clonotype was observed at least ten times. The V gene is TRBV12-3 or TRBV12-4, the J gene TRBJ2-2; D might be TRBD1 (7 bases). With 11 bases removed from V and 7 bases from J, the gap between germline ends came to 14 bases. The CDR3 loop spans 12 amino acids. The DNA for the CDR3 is TGTGCCGTACAGGGGAGGAACGGGGAGCTGTTTTTT. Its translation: CAVQGRNGELFF.

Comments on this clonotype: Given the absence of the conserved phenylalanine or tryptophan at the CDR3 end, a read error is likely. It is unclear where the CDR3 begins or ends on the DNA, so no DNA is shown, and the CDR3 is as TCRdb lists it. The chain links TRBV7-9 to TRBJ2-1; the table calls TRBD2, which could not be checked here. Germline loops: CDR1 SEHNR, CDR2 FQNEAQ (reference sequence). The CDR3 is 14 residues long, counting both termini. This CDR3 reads CASSLGASFYEQLL.

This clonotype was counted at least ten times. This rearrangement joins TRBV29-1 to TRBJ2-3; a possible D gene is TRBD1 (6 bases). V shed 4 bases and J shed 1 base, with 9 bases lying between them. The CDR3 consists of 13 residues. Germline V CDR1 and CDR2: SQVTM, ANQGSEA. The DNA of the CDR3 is TGCAGCGTTGGGGCAGGGGGCACAGATACGCAGTATTTT. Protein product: CSVGAGGTDTQYF.

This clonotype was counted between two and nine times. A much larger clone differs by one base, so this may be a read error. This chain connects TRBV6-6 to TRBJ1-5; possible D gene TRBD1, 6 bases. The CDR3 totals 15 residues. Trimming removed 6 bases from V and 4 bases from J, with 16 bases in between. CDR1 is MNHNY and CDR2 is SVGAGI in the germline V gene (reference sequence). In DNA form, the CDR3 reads TGTGCCAGCAGACACCAGGGGCGGCGGAATCAGCCCCAGCATTTT. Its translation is CASRHQGRRNQPQHF.

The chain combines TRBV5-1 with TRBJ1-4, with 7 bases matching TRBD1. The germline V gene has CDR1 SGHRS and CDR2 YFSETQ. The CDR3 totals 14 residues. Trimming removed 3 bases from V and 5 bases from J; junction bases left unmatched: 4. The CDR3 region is CASSWDSANEKLFF. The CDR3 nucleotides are TGCGCCAGCAGCTGGGACAGCGCGAATGAAAAACTGTTTTTT.

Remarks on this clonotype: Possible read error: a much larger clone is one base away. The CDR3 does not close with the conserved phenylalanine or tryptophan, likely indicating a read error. CDR3 sequence (DNA): TGTGCCAGTAGTATGTCCGGTGAGCAGCCCCAGCATCTT. Protein: CASSMSGEQPQHL. The V and J genes are TRBV28 and TRBJ1-5; no clear D gene. Trimming cost V 9 bases and J 7 bases, with 16 bases left between them. CDR1 is MDHEN and CDR2 is SYDVKM in the germline V gene. This CDR3 has 13 amino acids.

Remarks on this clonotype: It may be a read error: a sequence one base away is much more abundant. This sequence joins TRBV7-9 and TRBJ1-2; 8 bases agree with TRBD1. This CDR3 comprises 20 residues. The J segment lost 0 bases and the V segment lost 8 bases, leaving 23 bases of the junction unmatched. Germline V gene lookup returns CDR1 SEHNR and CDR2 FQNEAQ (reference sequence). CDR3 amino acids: CASGLRGRGTGGRANYGYTF. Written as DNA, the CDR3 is TGTGCCAGCGGCCTCAGAGGGAGGGGAACAGGGGGGCGAGCTAACTATGGCTACACCTTC. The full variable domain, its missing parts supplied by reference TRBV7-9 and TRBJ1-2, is DTGVSQNPRHKITKRGQNVTFRCDPISEHNRLYWYRQTLGQGPEFLTYFQNEAQLEKSRLLSDRFSAERPKGSFSTLEIQRTEQGDSAMYLCASGLRGRGTGGRANYGYTFGSGTRLTVV.

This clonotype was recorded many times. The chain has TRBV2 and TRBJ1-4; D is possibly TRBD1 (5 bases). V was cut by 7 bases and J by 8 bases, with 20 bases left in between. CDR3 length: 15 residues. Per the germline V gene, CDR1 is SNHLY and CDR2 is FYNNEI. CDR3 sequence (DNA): TGTGCCAGCAAAAGCCAGGGAGGAAGAAAAGAAAAACTGTTTTTT. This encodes CASKSQGGRKEKLFF.

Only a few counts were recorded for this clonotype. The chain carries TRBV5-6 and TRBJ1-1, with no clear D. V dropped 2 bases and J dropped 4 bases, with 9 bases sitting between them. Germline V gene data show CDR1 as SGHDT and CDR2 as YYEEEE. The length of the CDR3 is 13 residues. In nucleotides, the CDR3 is TGTGCCAGCAGCTTACCCTGGGGCACTGAAGCTTTCTTT. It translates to CASSLPWGTEAFF. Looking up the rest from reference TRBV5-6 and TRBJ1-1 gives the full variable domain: DAGVTQSPTHLIKTRGQQVTLRCSPKSGHDTVSWYQQALGQGPQFIFQYYEEEERQRGNFPDRFSGHQFPNYSSELNVNALLLGDSALYLCASSLPWGTEAFFGQGTRLTVV.

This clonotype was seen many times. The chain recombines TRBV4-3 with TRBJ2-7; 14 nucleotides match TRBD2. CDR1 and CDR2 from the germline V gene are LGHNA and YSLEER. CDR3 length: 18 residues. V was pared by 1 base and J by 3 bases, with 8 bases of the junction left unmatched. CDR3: CASSQGLGTSGSFYEQYF. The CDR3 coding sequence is TGCGCCAGCAGCCAAGGGCTCGGGACTAGCGGGAGCTTCTACGAGCAGTACTTC.

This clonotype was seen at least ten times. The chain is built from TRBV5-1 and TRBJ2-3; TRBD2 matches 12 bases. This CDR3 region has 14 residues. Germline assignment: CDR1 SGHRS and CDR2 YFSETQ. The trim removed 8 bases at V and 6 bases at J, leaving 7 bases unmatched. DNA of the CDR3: TGCGCCAGTAACCCTCTAGCGGGGGGGGATACGCAGTATTTT. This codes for CASNPLAGGDTQYF.

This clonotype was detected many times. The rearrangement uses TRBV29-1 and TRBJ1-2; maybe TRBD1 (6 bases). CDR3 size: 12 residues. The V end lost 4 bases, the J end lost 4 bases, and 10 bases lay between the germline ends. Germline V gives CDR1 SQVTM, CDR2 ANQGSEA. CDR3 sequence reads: CSVGGASYGYTF. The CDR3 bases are TGCAGCGTTGGGGGGGCGAGCTATGGCTACACCTTC.

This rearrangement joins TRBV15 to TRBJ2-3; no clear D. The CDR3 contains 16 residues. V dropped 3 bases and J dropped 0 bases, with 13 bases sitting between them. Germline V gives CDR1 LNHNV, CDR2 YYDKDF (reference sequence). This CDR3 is CATSSASPSSTDTQYF. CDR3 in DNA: TGTGCCACCAGCAGCGCTTCTCCGTCTAGCACAGATACGCAGTATTTT. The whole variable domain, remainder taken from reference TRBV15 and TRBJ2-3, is DAMVIQNPRYQVTQFGKPVTLSCSQTLNHNVMYWYQQKSSQAPKLLFHYYDKDFNNEADTPDNFQSRRPNTSFCFLDIRSPGLGDTAMYLCATSSASPSSTDTQYFGPGTRLTVL.